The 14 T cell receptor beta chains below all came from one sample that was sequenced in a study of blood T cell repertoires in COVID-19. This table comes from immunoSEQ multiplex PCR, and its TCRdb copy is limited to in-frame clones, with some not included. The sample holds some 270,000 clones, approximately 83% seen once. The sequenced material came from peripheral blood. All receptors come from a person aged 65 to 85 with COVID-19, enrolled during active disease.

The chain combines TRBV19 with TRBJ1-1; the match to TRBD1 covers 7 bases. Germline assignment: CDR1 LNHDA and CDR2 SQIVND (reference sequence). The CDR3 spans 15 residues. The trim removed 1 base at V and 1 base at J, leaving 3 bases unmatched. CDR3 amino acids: CASSIGAGGNTEAFF. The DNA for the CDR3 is TGTGCCAGTAGTATAGGGGCAGGGGGGAACACTGAAGCTTTCTTT. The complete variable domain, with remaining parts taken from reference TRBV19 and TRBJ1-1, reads DGGITQSPKYLFRKEGQNVTLSCEQNLNHDAMYWYRQDPGQGLRLIYYSQIVNDFQKGDIAEGYSVSREKKESFPLTVTSAQKNPTAFYLCASSIGAGGNTEAFFGQGTRLTVV.

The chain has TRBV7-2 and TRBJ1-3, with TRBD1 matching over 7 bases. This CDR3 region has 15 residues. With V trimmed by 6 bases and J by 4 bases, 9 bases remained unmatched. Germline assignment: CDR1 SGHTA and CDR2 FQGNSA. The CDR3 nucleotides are TGTGCCAGCAGTCCGAGACAGGGTTGGGGAAACACCATATATTTT. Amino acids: CASSPRQGWGNTIYF.

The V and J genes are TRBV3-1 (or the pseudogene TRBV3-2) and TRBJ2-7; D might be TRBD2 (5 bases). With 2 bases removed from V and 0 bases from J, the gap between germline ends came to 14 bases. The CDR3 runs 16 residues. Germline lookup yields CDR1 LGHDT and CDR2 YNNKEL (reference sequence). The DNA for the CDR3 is TGTGCCAGCAGCCAAATGTGGCGGGCCGGCTCCTACGAGCAGTACTTC. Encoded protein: CASSQMWRAGSYEQYF.

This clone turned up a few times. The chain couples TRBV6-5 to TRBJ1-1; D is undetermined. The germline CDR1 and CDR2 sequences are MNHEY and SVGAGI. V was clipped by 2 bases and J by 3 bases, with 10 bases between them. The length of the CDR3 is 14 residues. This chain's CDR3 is CASSYVRLDTEAFF. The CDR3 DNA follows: TGTGCCAGCAGTTACGTCCGGCTAGACACTGAAGCTTTCTTT.

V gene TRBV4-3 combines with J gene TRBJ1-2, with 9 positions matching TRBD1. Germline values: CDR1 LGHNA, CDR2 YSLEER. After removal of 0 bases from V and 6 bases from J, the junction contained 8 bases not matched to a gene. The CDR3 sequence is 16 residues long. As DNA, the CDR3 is TGCGCCAGCAGCCAAGATCCGGGACAGGGTTTCCATGGCTACACCTTC. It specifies CASSQDPGQGFHGYTF.

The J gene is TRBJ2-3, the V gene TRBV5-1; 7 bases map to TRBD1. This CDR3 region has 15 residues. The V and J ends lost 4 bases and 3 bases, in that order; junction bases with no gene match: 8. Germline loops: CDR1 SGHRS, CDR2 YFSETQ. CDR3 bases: TGCGCCAGCAGCCTTATCGGGACAGTTACAGATACGCAGTATTTT. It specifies CASSLIGTVTDTQYF. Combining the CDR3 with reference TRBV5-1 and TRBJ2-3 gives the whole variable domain KAGVTQTPRYLIKTRGQQVTLSCSPISGHRSVSWYQQTPGQGLQFLFEYFSETQRNKGNFPGRFSGRQFSNSRSEMNVSTLELGDSALYLCASSLIGTVTDTQYFGPGTRLTVL.

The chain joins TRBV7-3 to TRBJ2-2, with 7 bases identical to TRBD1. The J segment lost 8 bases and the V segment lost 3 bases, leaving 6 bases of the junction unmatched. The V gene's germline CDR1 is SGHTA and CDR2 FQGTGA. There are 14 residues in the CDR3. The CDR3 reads CASSFHRGGGELFF. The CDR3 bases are TGTGCCAGCAGCTTTCACAGGGGTGGAGGGGAGCTGTTTTTT.

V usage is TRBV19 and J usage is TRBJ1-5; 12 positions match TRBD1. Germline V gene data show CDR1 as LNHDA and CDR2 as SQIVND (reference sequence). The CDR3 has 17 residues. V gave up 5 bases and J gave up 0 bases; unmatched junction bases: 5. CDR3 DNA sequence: TGTGCCAGTAGTGGCCGGGACAGGGGGCATAGCAATCAGCCCCAGCATTTT. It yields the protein CASSGRDRGHSNQPQHF.

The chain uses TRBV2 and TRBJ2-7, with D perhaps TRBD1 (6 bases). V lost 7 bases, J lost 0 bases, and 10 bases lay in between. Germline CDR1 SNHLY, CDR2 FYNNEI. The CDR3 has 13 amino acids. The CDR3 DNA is TGTGCCAGCATGGGCAGGGGCTCCTACGAGCAGTACTTC. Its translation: CASMGRGSYEQYF. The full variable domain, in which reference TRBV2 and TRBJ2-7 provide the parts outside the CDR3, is EPEVTQTPSHQVTQMGQEVILRCVPISNHLYFYWYRQILGQKVEFLVSFYNNEISEKSEIFDDQFSVERPDGSNFTLKIRSTKLEDSAMYFCASMGRGSYEQYFGPGTRLTVT.

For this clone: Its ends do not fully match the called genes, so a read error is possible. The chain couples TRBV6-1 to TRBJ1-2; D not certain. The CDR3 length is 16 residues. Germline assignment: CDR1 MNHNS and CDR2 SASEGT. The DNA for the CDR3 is TGTGCCAGCAGGGAAGCCTTCTTATTCTTAAACTATGGCTACACCTTC. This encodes CASREAFLFLNYGYTF.

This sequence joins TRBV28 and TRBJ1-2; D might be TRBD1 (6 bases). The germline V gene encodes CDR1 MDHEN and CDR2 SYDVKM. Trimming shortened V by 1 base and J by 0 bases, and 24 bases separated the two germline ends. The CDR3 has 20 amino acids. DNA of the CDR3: TGTGCCAGCAGTTTATCGGGACAAAACTTACGGGGCCGAGCTAACTATGGCTACACCTTC. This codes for CASSLSGQNLRGRANYGYTF.

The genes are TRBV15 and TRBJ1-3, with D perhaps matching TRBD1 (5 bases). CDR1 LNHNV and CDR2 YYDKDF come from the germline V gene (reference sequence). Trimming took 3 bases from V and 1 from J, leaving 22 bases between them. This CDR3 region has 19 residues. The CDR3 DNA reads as TGTGCCACCAGCAGGGAGCTACAGTCCAATCAGGGATCTGGAAACACCATATATTTT. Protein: CATSRELQSNQGSGNTIYF.

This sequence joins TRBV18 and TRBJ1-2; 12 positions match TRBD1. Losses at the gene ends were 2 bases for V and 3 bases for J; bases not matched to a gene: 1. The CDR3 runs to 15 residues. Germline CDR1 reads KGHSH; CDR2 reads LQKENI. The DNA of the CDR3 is TGTGCCAGCTCACCAGGGACAGGGGGCGACTATGGCTACACCTTC. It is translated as CASSPGTGGDYGYTF.

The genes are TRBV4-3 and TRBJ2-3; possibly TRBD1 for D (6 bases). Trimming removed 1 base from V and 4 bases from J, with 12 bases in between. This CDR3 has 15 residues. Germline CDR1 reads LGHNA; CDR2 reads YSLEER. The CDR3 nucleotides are TGCGCCAGCAGCCAAGGTTTCTACAGGGCAGATACGCAGTATTTT. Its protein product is CASSQGFYRADTQYF.